This T cell receptor (beta chain) was sequenced for a study of Ad26.COV2.S vaccination and SARS-CoV-2 variants. TCRdb's copy holds only in-frame clones and misses some; the assay was immunoSEQ multiplex PCR. The sample includes hundreds of thousands of clones, 80% to 90% of them seen just once. V shed 5 bases and J 8 bases; nucleotides not matched to a gene: 8. CDR1 and CDR2 from the germline V gene are MNHEY and SMNVEV (reference sequence). This CDR3 has 14 residues. Treatment here: 15 to 20 received Ad26.COV2.S at low or high dose, single or two shots; a few received placebo; per-sample allocation not given. It was on day 63 after the first vaccine or placebo injection that samples were taken.

The TCR sequence derives from a person between 18 and 65 years old who received the Ad26.COV2.S COVID-19 vaccine or a placebo. V usage is TRBV27 and J usage is TRBJ1-4; 7 bases align to TRBD1. Material: peripheral blood, obtained in a trial of Ad26.COV2.S vaccine versus placebo. The CDR3 DNA sequence: TGTGCCAGCAGTGCCTACAGGGGTTCGGAAAAACTGTTTTTT. Protein product: CASSAYRGSEKLFF.